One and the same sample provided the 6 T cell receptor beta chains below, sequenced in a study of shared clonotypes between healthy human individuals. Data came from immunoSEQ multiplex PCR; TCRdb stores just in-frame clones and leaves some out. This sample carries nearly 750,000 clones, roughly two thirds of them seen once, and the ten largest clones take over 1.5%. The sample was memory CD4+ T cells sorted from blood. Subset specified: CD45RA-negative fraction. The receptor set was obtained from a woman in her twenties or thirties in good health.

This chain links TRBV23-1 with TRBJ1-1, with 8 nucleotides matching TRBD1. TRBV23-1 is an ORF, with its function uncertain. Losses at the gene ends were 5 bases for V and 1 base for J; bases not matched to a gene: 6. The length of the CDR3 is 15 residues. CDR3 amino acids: CASSRFGTGNTEAFF. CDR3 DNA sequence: TGCGCCAGCAGTAGATTTGGGACAGGGAACACTGAAGCTTTCTTT.

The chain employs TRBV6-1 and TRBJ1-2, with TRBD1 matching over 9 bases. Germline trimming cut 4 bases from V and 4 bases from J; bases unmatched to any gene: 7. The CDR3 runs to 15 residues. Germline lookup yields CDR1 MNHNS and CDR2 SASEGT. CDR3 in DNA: TGTGCCAGCAGTGCCTCAACAGGGGGCGGCTATGGCTACACCTTC. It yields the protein CASSASTGGGYGYTF.

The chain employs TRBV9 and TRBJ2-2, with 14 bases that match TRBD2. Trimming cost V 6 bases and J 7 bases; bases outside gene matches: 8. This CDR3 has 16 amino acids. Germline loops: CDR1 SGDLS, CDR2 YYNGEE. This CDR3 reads CASIPGLAGDGGELFF. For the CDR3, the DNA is TGTGCCAGCATACCGGGACTAGCGGGAGATGGCGGGGAGCTGTTTTTT.

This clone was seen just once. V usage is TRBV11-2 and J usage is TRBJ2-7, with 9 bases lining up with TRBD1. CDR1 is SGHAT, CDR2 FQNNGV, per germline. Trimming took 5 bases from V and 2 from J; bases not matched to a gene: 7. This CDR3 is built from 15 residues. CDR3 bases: TGTGCCAGCAGCAAGACCGGGACAGGGCCCTACGAGCAGTACTTC. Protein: CASSKTGTGPYEQYF.

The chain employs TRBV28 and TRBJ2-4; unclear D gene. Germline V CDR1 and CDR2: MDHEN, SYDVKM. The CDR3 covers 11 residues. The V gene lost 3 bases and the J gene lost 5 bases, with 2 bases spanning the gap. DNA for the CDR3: TGTGCCAGCAGTTTGGAAAACATTCAGTACTTC. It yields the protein CASSLENIQYF.

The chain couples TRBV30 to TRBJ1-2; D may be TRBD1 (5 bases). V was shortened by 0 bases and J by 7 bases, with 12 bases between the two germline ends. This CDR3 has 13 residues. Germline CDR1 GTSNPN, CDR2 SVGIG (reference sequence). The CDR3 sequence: CAWSVLSGLGYTF. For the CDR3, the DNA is TGTGCCTGGAGTGTACTATCGGGGCTTGGCTACACCTTC.